The sequence of this T cell receptor (beta chain) was determined in a study of cytomegalovirus exposure and HLA in healthy donors. The PCR had 60 Vbeta and 13 Jbeta primers. Produced via immunoSEQ multiplex PCR; TCRdb's table is partial and in-frame only. The repertoire holds some 99,000 clones, with roughly 79% as singletons. Study results and caveats: Exclusion applied to some V segments, including TRBV6-2 and TRBV6-3, as they were indistinguishable. Specificity of a few CMV-associated chains for CMV antigens was verified in vitro.

V lost 5 bases and J 3 bases, leaving 21 bases between the germline ends. The CDR3 has 17 residues. The germline CDR1 and CDR2 sequences are SEHNR and FQNEAQ (reference sequence). As for this clone: Its antigen is not identified.

The sequence came from a woman aged 30 to 39 in good health and CMV-seronegative. The specimen sequenced was PBMCs. The gene calls are TRBV7-9 and TRBJ2-3, with D unresolved. The CDR3 is CASSPRKKRRGTDTQYF. The CDR3 nucleotides are TGTGCCAGCAGCCCCCGGAAAAAAAGGAGAGGAACAGATACGCAGTATTTT.